These 21 T cell receptor beta chains were sequenced from one sample in a study of radiotherapy plus CTLA-4 blockade in lung cancer. Profiled with immunoSEQ multiplex PCR; TCRdb holds only in-frame clones, not every one. The profile shows some 50,000 clones, approximately 80% of them singletons. Sequencing was performed on peripheral blood, taken from a patient treated with radiotherapy plus ipilimumab. The receptor source for this set is a human donor with non-small cell lung cancer who had a partial response to radiotherapy plus ipilimumab.

The V call is TRBV10-1, the J call TRBJ2-7; TRBD2 matches at 12 bases. Germline V lookup: CDR1 WNHNN, CDR2 SYGVQD (reference sequence). CDR3 length: 16 residues. Trimming at V came to 6 bases and at J to 3 bases, leaving 9 bases not matched to a gene. This chain's CDR3 is CASRVTSGGPNYEQYF. CDR3 nucleotide sequence: TGCGCCAGCAGGGTTACTAGCGGGGGGCCGAACTACGAGCAGTACTTC.

This chain links TRBV7-8 with TRBJ2-7, with TRBD2 identical over 11 bases. CDR1 and CDR2 (germline): SGHVS, FQNEAQ. The CDR3 loop spans 17 amino acids. The V segment lost 2 bases and the J segment 8 bases; nucleotides outside the gene matches: 14. The CDR3 DNA reads TGTGCCAGCAGCTTAAGTAGCGGGGGGGGCCTGTTCAATCAGCAGTACTTC. Its translation: CASSLSSGGGLFNQQYF.

CDR3 region: CASSLRVATNEKLFF. The DNA of the CDR3 is TGTGCCAGCAGCCTCCGAGTAGCAACTAATGAAAAACTGTTTTTT. This chain connects TRBV2 to TRBJ1-4; D gene uncertain. Germline CDR1 reads SNHLY; CDR2 reads FYNNEI. The germline V and J ends were trimmed by 6 bases and 0 bases, with 11 bases remaining between them. This CDR3 contains 15 residues.

The chain links TRBV11-3 to TRBJ2-7; 12 nucleotides align to TRBD2. The V gene end was trimmed by 3 bases and the J gene end by 0 bases; junction bases not matched to a gene: 6. CDR1 and CDR2 from the germline V gene are SGHNT and YENEEA. This CDR3 has 17 amino acids. CDR3 bases: TGTGCCAGCAGCTTGAGACTAGCGGGGGTTACCTCCTACGAGCAGTACTTC. It specifies CASSLRLAGVTSYEQYF.

The chain carries TRBV13 and TRBJ2-5, with 9 bases identical to TRBD1. Unmatched junction bases numbered 9, after V lost 2 bases and J lost 5 bases. The germline V gene encodes CDR1 PRHDT and CDR2 FYEKMQ (reference sequence). The CDR3 has 16 amino acids. The CDR3: CASSLNRGLRTETQYF. The CDR3 coding sequence is TGTGCCAGCAGCTTAAACAGGGGGCTAAGGACGGAGACCCAGTACTTC.

This rearrangement joins TRBV25-1 to TRBJ2-6; 8 nucleotides align to TRBD2. V was pared by 4 bases and J by 2 bases, with 7 bases of the junction left unmatched. Germline-derived CDR1 and CDR2 are MGHDK and SYGVNS. CDR3 length: 17 residues. The CDR3 region has the DNA TGTGCCAGCAGTGGTCGGGAGGGCACGGCTGGGGCCAACGTCCTGACTTTC. This sequence encodes CASSGREGTAGANVLTF.

This sequence joins TRBV2 and TRBJ2-3; D may be TRBD2 (6 bases). Germline CDR1 reads SNHLY; CDR2 reads FYNNEI. The CDR3 is made up of 12 amino acids. V was cut by 6 bases and J by 10 bases, with 14 bases left in between. As DNA, the CDR3 is TGTGCCAGCAGACCCGGGGGTCTTGCGCAGTATTTT. It translates to CASRPGGLAQYF.

The chain recombines TRBV7-2 with TRBJ1-2, with 9 positions matching TRBD1. Germline V CDR1 and CDR2: SGHTA, FQGNSA. V gave up 4 bases and J gave up 8 bases; unmatched junction bases: 11. The CDR3 runs to 15 residues. The CDR3 DNA reads as TGTGCCAGCAGCTCAGGAGGACAGGGGTTTGGAGGCTACACCTTC. Protein sequence: CASSSGGQGFGGYTF.

This clone was found a few times. The chain employs TRBV6-6 and TRBJ1-6, with 7 bases identical to TRBD1. Trimming took 0 bases from V and 9 from J; bases not matched to a gene: 2. Germline V gene sequence: CDR1 MNHNY, CDR2 SVGAGI (reference sequence). This CDR3 contains 14 residues. DNA for the CDR3: TGTGCCAGCAGTTACTCAGGGGGCGGTTCACCCCTCCACTTT. Protein: CASSYSGGGSPLHF.

This clone was detected only once. This rearrangement joins TRBV12-5 to TRBJ1-1; D is undetermined. This CDR3 spans 14 amino acids. The V end lost 6 bases, the J end lost 4 bases, and 15 bases lay between the germline ends. Per the germline V gene, CDR1 is LGHNT and CDR2 is FRNRAP. The CDR3 reads CASGPPARGTEAFF. The CDR3 DNA reads as TGTGCTAGTGGCCCCCCGGCACGAGGCACTGAAGCTTTCTTT. Supplemented by reference TRBV12-5 and TRBJ1-1, the full variable domain reads DARVTQTPRHKVTEMGQEVTMRCQPILGHNTVFWYRQTMMQGLELLAYFRNRAPLDDSGMPKDRFSAEMPDATLATLKIQPSEPRDSAVYFCASGPPARGTEAFFGQGTRLTVV.

This chain joins TRBV7-9 and TRBJ2-1, with TRBD2 matching over 8 bases. Germline V gives CDR1 SEHNR, CDR2 FQNEAQ (reference sequence). CDR3 length equals 15 residues. V gave up 2 bases and J gave up 0 bases; unmatched junction bases: 0. The CDR3 coding sequence is TGTGCCAGCAGCTTAAGCGGGGGCTCCTACAATGAGCAGTTCTTC. It codes for CASSLSGGSYNEQFF.

This chain uses TRBV27 with TRBJ1-1; 9 bases map to TRBD1. V lost 6 bases to trimming and J lost 5 bases; unmatched junction nucleotides: 7. This CDR3 is built from 14 residues. The germline CDR1 and CDR2 sequences are MNHEY and SMNVEV (reference sequence). CDR3 residues: CASRKQGARTEAFF. The CDR3 nucleotides are TGTGCCAGCAGAAAACAGGGGGCGCGGACTGAAGCTTTCTTT.

This clone has a handful of counts. The gene calls are TRBV30 and TRBJ1-5; TRBD1 might be the D (5 bases). CDR1 and CDR2 from the germline V gene are GTSNPN and SVGIG (reference sequence). This CDR3 is built from 12 residues. The V end lost 4 bases, the J end lost 2 bases, and 6 bases lay between the germline ends. DNA of the CDR3: TGTGCCTGGAAGACAGGCAATCAGCCCCAGCATTTT. Translating it yields CAWKTGNQPQHF.

V is TRBV7-2 and J is TRBJ1-6; D unresolved. Germline V gene sequence: CDR1 SGHTA, CDR2 FQGNSA. This CDR3 comprises 12 residues. V was clipped by 6 bases and J by 14 bases, with 14 bases between them. CDR3 in DNA: TGTGCCAGCAGAGTCCCCGGGATAGCCCTCCACTTT. Residues: CASRVPGIALHF.

This sequence joins TRBV10-3 and TRBJ1-2; 7 bases map to TRBD1. The germline gives CDR1 ENHRY, CDR2 SYGVKD. The CDR3 is 14 amino acids. With 4 bases clipped from V and 4 bases from J, the junction kept 6 bases outside the gene matches. CDR3 region: CAISAQGESYGYTF. The CDR3 DNA follows: TGTGCCATCAGTGCCCAGGGGGAATCCTATGGCTACACCTTC.

The rearrangement joins TRBV5-4 to TRBJ2-1, with 8 bases lining up with TRBD2. The junction had 3 bases not matched to a gene; V was cut back by 4 bases and J by 0 bases. Looked up from germline, CDR1 is SGHNT and CDR2 is YYREEE (reference sequence). This CDR3 is 15 amino acids long. The CDR3 DNA reads TGTGCCAGCAGCATGAGCGGGGGCTCCTACAATGAGCAGTTCTTC. This codes for CASSMSGGSYNEQFF. The entire variable domain, with the rest obtained from reference TRBV5-4 and TRBJ2-1, is as follows: ETGVTQSPTHLIKTRGQQVTLRCSSQSGHNTVSWYQQALGQGPQFIFQYYREEENGRGNFPPRFSGLQFPNYSSELNVNALELDDSALYLCASSMSGGSYNEQFFGPGTRLTVL.

J is TRBJ2-5 and V is TRBV11-2, with 10 bases matching TRBD2. V dropped 2 bases and J dropped 4; count of bases not matched to a gene: 4. Germline CDR1 reads SGHAT; CDR2 reads FQNNGV. The CDR3 has 15 residues. The CDR3 nucleotides are TGTGCCAGCAGCTTAAGGAGCGGGGGGGGAGAGACCCAGTACTTC. Amino acids: CASSLRSGGGETQYF.

The V gene is TRBV7-9, the J gene TRBJ2-7; 12 bases align to TRBD2. Germline loops: CDR1 SEHNR, CDR2 FQNEAQ (reference sequence). V lost 3 bases to trimming and J lost 5 bases; unmatched junction nucleotides: 5. This CDR3 spans 15 amino acids. Here the CDR3 reads CASSLASGGANEQYF. The DNA for the CDR3 is TGTGCCAGCAGCTTGGCTAGCGGGGGGGCCAACGAGCAGTACTTC.

This rearrangement joins TRBV30 to TRBJ2-1, with 12 nucleotides matching TRBD2. V lost 5 bases to trimming and J lost 7 bases; unmatched junction nucleotides: 6. This CDR3 is built from 14 residues. Germline values: CDR1 GTSNPN, CDR2 SVGIG (reference sequence). CDR3 amino acids: CAWGLAGGRNEQFF. CDR3 DNA sequence: TGTGCCTGGGGCCTAGCGGGGGGGCGTAATGAGCAGTTCTTC.

The chain uses TRBV5-4 and TRBJ2-1; 9 bases align to TRBD2. The CDR3 totals 15 residues. The J segment lost 0 bases and the V segment lost 4 bases, leaving 2 bases of the junction unmatched. CDR1 is SGHNT and CDR2 is YYREEE in the germline V gene (reference sequence). DNA of the CDR3: TGTGCCAGCAGCGGCGGGGGGGCCTCCTACAATGAGCAGTTCTTC. This encodes CASSGGGASYNEQFF.

This clone was observed a few times. The gene calls are TRBV6-1 and TRBJ1-2; D is undetermined. The germline V and J ends were trimmed by 5 bases and 4 bases, with 11 bases remaining between them. CDR3 length equals 13 residues. The germline CDR1 and CDR2 sequences are MNHNS and SASEGT. CDR3 bases: TGTGCCAGCAGTCCAGCGGGCAGCTATGGCTACACCTTC. This codes for CASSPAGSYGYTF.